This TCR beta chain emerged from a study of blood T cell repertoires in COVID-19. Study summary: Italy, Spain and the United States were the sources of the convalescent and acute COVID-19 samples.

In the source study's methods: It was from reference gene primer amplification that nucleated cell counts were estimated. Assay used: immunoSEQ multiplex PCR; TCRdb lists only in-frame clones, some missing. The DNA was the basis for D and trimming; V, J and clone size are from that table. Here the sample spans over 60,000 clones, about 91% being singletons. The germline V gene has CDR1 SGHTA and CDR2 FQGNSA. This CDR3 region has 18 residues. J lost 3 bases, V lost 4 bases, and 14 bases had no gene match. This chain links TRBV7-2 with TRBJ2-7, with 11 bases that match TRBD2. This sequence originates from a woman aged 45-60 years with active COVID-19. Input material: peripheral blood. The CDR3: CASSSVPGTSGRIYEQYF. As DNA, the CDR3 is TGTGCCAGCAGCTCAGTACCTGGGACTAGCGGTCGGATCTACGAGCAGTACTTC.